This T cell receptor (beta chain) was recovered during a study of blood T cell repertoires in COVID-19. Looking at the study overall: From the United States, Italy and Spain came samples of acute and convalescent COVID-19. Sources were T cells, B-cell-depleted T cells, or PBMCs; the material itself was cDNA or gDNA.

Looked up from germline, CDR1 is ENHRY and CDR2 is SYGVKD. V was pared by 2 bases and J by 0 bases, with 14 bases between. This CDR3 comprises 16 residues. As originally analysed: Amplification of reference gene primers was used by the study to estimate nucleated cell counts. Using immunoSEQ multiplex PCR, the repertoire was profiled, and TCRdb retains in-frame clones only, with some absent. V and J calls and clone size follow that table, whereas D and trimming were derived from the DNA. The sample holds 230,000 or so clones; around 83% are singletons and the top ten take just over 8.5%. The rearrangement uses TRBV10-3 and TRBJ2-7; a weak D match, TRBD2 (5 bases). Sequenced material: peripheral blood. The sequence came from a man aged 35 to 55 with active or convalescent COVID-19. This CDR3 is CAISEDQGRSSYEQYF. CDR3 DNA sequence: TGTGCCATCAGTGAGGATCAAGGGAGAAGCTCCTACGAGCAGTACTTC.